The sequence of this TCR beta chain was determined in a study of beta chain features in type 1 diabetes. Regarding the study as a whole: Cells with high TCR expression could be over-represented by cDNA sequencing. When Type 1 diabetes patients were examined, their TCRB CDR3s proved moderately but significantly shorter in all four CD4+ subsets. Researchers reported that naive, central memory and Treg TCRB repertoires appeared more similar in patients than in healthy donors. Insertions were fewer and deletions more numerous at VDJ junctions in type 1 diabetes patients.

Every participating donor gave one draw, a heparinised blood sample averaging about 120 mL. This clone came up a few times. Its antigen is unidentified. Germline CDR1 is SGDLS and CDR2 is YYNGEE. The CDR3 has 15 residues. Trimming cost V 6 bases and J 5 bases; bases outside gene matches: 8. Expressed TCRB transcripts were sequenced because the entire RNA isolate underwent reverse transcription. Assay: immunoSEQ multiplex PCR; the TCRdb copy retains only in-frame clones and omits some. This table has more than 250,000 clones, around 20% appearing once. The chain recombines TRBV9 with TRBJ1-6, with 7 bases that match TRBD1. The sample comprised naive CD4+ T cells from blood. This sequence was found in a woman between 40 and 55 years old with type 1 diabetes. The CDR3, as DNA: TGTGCCAGCAACCAAGCCGGGACAGATAATTCACCCCTCCACTTT. Protein sequence: CASNQAGTDNSPLHF. Supplemented by reference TRBV9 and TRBJ1-6, the full variable domain reads DSGVTQTPKHLITATGQRVTLRCSPRSGDLSVYWYQQSLDQGLQFLIQYYNGEERAKGNILERFSAQQFPDLHSELNLSSLELGDSALYFCASNQAGTDNSPLHFGNGTRLTVT.